The source of this T cell receptor beta chain is a study of blood T cell repertoires in COVID-19. About the study: Samples representing acute and convalescent COVID-19 were sourced from the United States, Italy and Spain. Sample material is recorded as cDNA or gDNA derived from T cells, B-cell-depleted T cells, or PBMCs.

V lost 7 bases to trimming and J lost 6 bases, with 9 bases between them. The length of the CDR3 is 10 residues. Germline-derived CDR1 and CDR2 are SQVTM and ANQGSEA. The authors' processing: Researchers report that nucleated cell counts were estimated from reference gene primer amplification. Produced via immunoSEQ multiplex PCR; TCRdb's table is partial and in-frame only. From that table come the V and J calls and clone size; the DNA was used to work out D and trimming. The sample has some 160,000 clones, around 80% seen once. The chain uses TRBV29-1 and TRBJ1-2; D is perhaps TRBD1 (5 bases). The sequenced sample was peripheral blood. This receptor was obtained from a man in his fifties or sixties with acute or convalescent COVID-19. The CDR3 region has the DNA TGCAGCGGATGGGGGGATGGCTACACCTTC. It codes for CSGWGDGYTF.